The 24 T cell receptor beta chains in this list originate from one sample, sequenced in a study of early T cells in non-severe SARS-CoV-2 infection. In TCRdb, the 5' RACE reads were re-called with MiXCR into one record per CDR3 protein. Here the sample spans 100,000 to 150,000 distinct CDR3 sequences, about 15% being singletons. The sequencing sample was made of whole blood. These TCRs come from an adult who was a healthcare worker with PCR-confirmed SARS-CoV-2 infection or an uninfected control (not recorded which).

The chain joins TRBV2 to TRBJ1-5, with 7 bases that match TRBD1. V shed 6 bases, J shed 3 bases, and the junction held 2 bases outside the gene matches. Germline CDR1 is SNHLY and CDR2 is FYNNEI. This CDR3 spans 13 amino acids. The chain's CDR3 is CASSGQDNQPQHF. The DNA for the CDR3 is TGTGCCAGCAGCGGACAGGACAATCAGCCCCAGCATTTT.

This clonotype showed up many times. The chain uses TRBV30 and TRBJ2-5; weak D call: TRBD1 (6 bases). This CDR3 has 13 residues. Per the germline V gene, CDR1 is GTSNPN and CDR2 is SVGIG (reference sequence). Trimming shortened V by 0 bases and J by 2 bases, and 7 bases separated the two germline ends. CDR3 DNA: TGTGCCTGGAGTGTAGGACAGCAAGAGACCCAGTACTTC. Amino acids: CAWSVGQQETQYF.

The chain joins TRBV30 to TRBJ1-2, with D unresolved. Germline values: CDR1 GTSNPN, CDR2 SVGIG (reference sequence). The ends were cut back, 0 bases at V and 4 bases at J, with 6 bases in the middle. CDR3 length: 12 residues. For the CDR3, the DNA is TGTGCCTGGAGTGTACGTGGCTATGGCTACACCTTC. This codes for CAWSVRGYGYTF.

This clonotype showed up many times. The chain links TRBV7-3 to TRBJ2-1; the match to TRBD1 covers 8 bases. Germline CDR1 is SGHTA and CDR2 is FQGTGA. CDR3 length: 13 amino acids. V lost 2 bases to trimming and J lost 9 bases; unmatched junction nucleotides: 3. The CDR3: CASSLVQGAEQFF. The CDR3 DNA is TGTGCCAGCAGCTTAGTGCAGGGGGCTGAGCAGTTCTTC.

This clonotype was found a few times. The CDR3 loop reads CASSLIGGRVYEQYF. The DNA of the CDR3 is TGTGCCAGCAGCTTAATAGGGGGTCGGGTCTACGAGCAGTACTTC. This chain uses TRBV7-2 with TRBJ2-7; TRBD1 might be the D (6 bases). Germline V gene data show CDR1 as SGHTA and CDR2 as FQGNSA. This CDR3 region has 15 residues. Trimming pared 2 bases from V and 3 bases from J, leaving 14 bases between.

The chain couples TRBV6-2 or TRBV6-3 to TRBJ2-5; D possibly uses TRBD1 or TRBD2 (5 bases each). Deletions cut 6 bases from V and 4 bases from J, with 18 bases between. The CDR3 has 15 amino acids. The germline V gene has CDR1 MNHEY and CDR2 SVGEGT. CDR3 amino acids: CASSPPGAGRETQYF. The CDR3 DNA reads as TGTGCCAGCAGCCCCCCCGGGGCAGGAAGAGAGACCCAGTACTTC.

This clonotype has only a few counts. The chain joins TRBV10-1 to TRBJ2-5; no reliable D call. The germline V gene encodes CDR1 WNHNN and CDR2 SYGVQD (reference sequence). This CDR3 is 14 amino acids long. Trimming cost V 2 bases and J 4 bases, with 11 bases left between them. The CDR3 loop reads CASSEIPDRETQYF. The CDR3 DNA follows: TGCGCCAGCAGTGAGATACCCGACCGAGAGACCCAGTACTTC.

There are a few counts of this clonotype. The chain couples TRBV20-1 to TRBJ1-1, with 8 bases lining up with TRBD1. Germline V gene lookup returns CDR1 DFQATT and CDR2 SNEGSKA (reference sequence). Trimming took 2 bases from V and 6 from J; bases not matched to a gene: 8. This CDR3 contains 14 residues. The CDR3 coding sequence is TGCAGTGCTAGATCCGACAGGGGAAAGTCTGAAGCTTTCTTT. Protein product: CSARSDRGKSEAFF.

This chain links TRBV20-1 with TRBJ1-3; D remains unclear. The V gene's germline CDR1 is DFQATT and CDR2 SNEGSKA (reference sequence). V gave up 3 bases and J gave up 4 bases, with 4 bases separating them. The CDR3 spans 11 residues. The CDR3: CSASGGNTIYF. The CDR3 DNA reads TGCAGTGCTAGCGGCGGAAACACCATATATTTT.

This clonotype was picked up a small number of times. The V call is TRBV7-9, the J call TRBJ2-1; perhaps TRBD2 as D (5 bases). Per germline, CDR1 SEHNR and CDR2 FQNEAQ (reference sequence). V was shortened by 1 base and J by 8 bases, with 12 bases between the two germline ends. The CDR3 has 14 amino acids. The CDR3, as DNA: TGTGCCAGCAGCTTAGTGGGGAGCACGCATGAGCAGTTCTTC. It translates to CASSLVGSTHEQFF.

This clonotype was detected only a few times. The J gene is TRBJ2-3, the V gene TRBV6-6; the D gene is possibly TRBD2 (7 bases). In germline, CDR1 is MNHNY, CDR2 SVGAGI (reference sequence). V lost 5 bases, J lost 5 bases, and 17 bases lay in between. CDR3 length: 15 residues. CDR3 in amino acids: CASSQGGATKDTQYF. The CDR3 DNA follows: TGTGCCAGCAGTCAAGGGGGGGCTACAAAAGATACGCAGTATTTT.

This chain joins TRBV10-1 and TRBJ2-3, with 7 bases aligning to TRBD2. The CDR3 totals 13 residues. V shed 6 bases, J shed 5 bases, and the junction held 5 bases outside the gene matches. Per germline, CDR1 WNHNN and CDR2 SYGVQD (reference sequence). The CDR3 DNA sequence: TGCGCCAGCAGCGGGGGGACGGGAGATACGCAGTATTTT. Translating it yields CASSGGTGDTQYF.

The sample holds a few counts of this clonotype. The rearrangement links TRBV5-1 to TRBJ2-1, with D possibly TRBD2 on 5 matching bases. The CDR3 runs to 13 residues. V was shortened by 4 bases and J by 5 bases, with 10 bases between the two germline ends. The germline CDR1 and CDR2 sequences are SGHRS and YFSETQ. The CDR3 sequence: CASSVGIHNEQFF. The CDR3 DNA reads as TGCGCCAGCAGCGTCGGGATACACAATGAGCAGTTCTTC. Drawing the rest from reference TRBV5-1 and TRBJ2-1, the complete variable domain is KAGVTQTPRYLIKTRGQQVTLSCSPISGHRSVSWYQQTPGQGLQFLFEYFSETQRNKGNFPGRFSGRQFSNSRSEMNVSTLELGDSALYLCASSVGIHNEQFFGPGTRLTVL.

This clonotype has at least ten counts. J is TRBJ2-7 and V is TRBV4-1, with 10 bases fitting TRBD2. The CDR3 contains 17 residues. Germline V gene lookup returns CDR1 MGHRA and CDR2 YSYEKL. V lost 1 base to trimming and J lost 0 bases; unmatched junction nucleotides: 6. This CDR3 is CASSQGLAGVSSYEQYF. In DNA form, the CDR3 reads TGCGCCAGCAGCCAAGGGCTAGCGGGGGTCAGCTCCTACGAGCAGTACTTC.

The J gene is TRBJ2-1, the V gene TRBV3-1; no clear D gene. Deletions cut 4 bases from V and 3 bases from J, with 10 bases between. CDR1 is LGHDT and CDR2 is YNNKEL in the germline V gene (reference sequence). The CDR3 is 14 amino acids. The CDR3 here is CASSRRRDYNEQFF. In DNA, the CDR3 is TGTGCCAGCAGCCGTCGAAGAGACTACAATGAGCAGTTCTTC.

This clonotype was detected a few times. The rearrangement uses TRBV12-3 or TRBV12-4 and TRBJ1-1; D not certain. Trimming cost V 3 bases and J 2 bases, with 10 bases left between them. The CDR3 length is 14 residues. The CDR3 loop reads CASSFLTANTEAFF. The CDR3 DNA sequence: TGTGCCAGCAGTTTTCTTACAGCAAACACTGAAGCTTTCTTT.

The J gene is TRBJ2-7, the V gene TRBV19; D is unclear. The CDR3 runs 14 residues. V shed 5 bases and J shed 6 bases, with 17 bases lying between them. Germline V gene sequence: CDR1 LNHDA, CDR2 SQIVND (reference sequence). The CDR3 protein is CASSPLVSGSEQYF. As DNA, the CDR3 is TGTGCCAGTAGTCCCCTGGTTTCAGGTTCCGAGCAGTACTTC. The whole variable domain, remainder taken from reference TRBV19 and TRBJ2-7, is DGGITQSPKYLFRKEGQNVTLSCEQNLNHDAMYWYRQDPGQGLRLIYYSQIVNDFQKGDIAEGYSVSREKKESFPLTVTSAQKNPTAFYLCASSPLVSGSEQYFGPGTRLTVT.

Only a few counts were recorded for this clonotype. V is TRBV30 and J is TRBJ2-3; D is unresolved. The CDR3 runs 14 residues. Germline lookup yields CDR1 GTSNPN and CDR2 SVGIG (reference sequence). Trimming removed 0 bases at V and 4 bases at J, with 11 bases between. The CDR3 nucleotides are TGTGCCTGGAGTGTAAAGGGATACGCAGATACGCAGTATTTT. Translating gives CAWSVKGYADTQYF.

This clonotype has at least ten counts. CDR3 amino acids: CASSKEQGFSLTEAFF. CDR3 nucleotide sequence: TGTGCCAGCAGCAAAGAACAGGGGTTCTCCTTGACTGAAGCTTTCTTT. This rearrangement joins TRBV7-6 to TRBJ1-1; 7 bases are a match to TRBD1. Germline trimming cut 5 bases from V and 5 bases from J; bases unmatched to any gene: 14. The CDR3 spans 16 residues. CDR1 and CDR2 (germline): SGHVS, FNYEAQ. Full variable domain (outside the CDR3, taken from reference TRBV7-6 and TRBJ1-1): GAGVSQSPRYKVTKRGQDVALRCDPISGHVSLYWYRQALGQGPEFLTYFNYEAQQDKSGLPNDRFSAERPEGSISTLTIQRTEQRDSAMYRCASSKEQGFSLTEAFFGQGTRLTVV.

The chain links TRBV11-2 to TRBJ2-2; 8 bases fit TRBD2. In germline, CDR1 is SGHAT, CDR2 FQNNGV. The length of the CDR3 is 12 residues. The CDR3 region is CVWTSMAGELFF. CDR3 nucleotides: TGTGTCTGGACTAGCATGGCCGGGGAGCTGTTTTTT.

This clonotype was observed a handful of times. The chain couples TRBV6-1 to TRBJ2-1; D remains ambiguous. The germline CDR1 and CDR2 sequences are MNHNS and SASEGT. This CDR3 is 13 amino acids long. Trimming removed 4 bases at V and 7 bases at J, with 11 bases between. The CDR3 coding sequence is TGTGCCAGCAGTGTAGTAGAAGGGAATGAGCAGTTCTTC. Its translation is CASSVVEGNEQFF.

This chain links TRBV19 with TRBJ1-5; D not certain. CDR3 size: 14 residues. CDR1 and CDR2 (germline): LNHDA, SQIVND (reference sequence). V lost 0 bases, J lost 7 bases, and 10 bases lay in between. CDR3 loop: CASSIDGNYQPQHF. CDR3 nucleotides: TGTGCCAGTAGTATAGACGGGAATTACCAGCCCCAGCATTTT.

CDR3 in amino acids: CATAIPGLNTGELFF. In nucleotides, the CDR3 is TGTGCCACCGCCATACCGGGACTGAACACCGGGGAGCTGTTTTTT. The rearrangement joins TRBV15 to TRBJ2-2; tentatively, D is TRBD2 (6 bases). This CDR3 is 15 amino acids long. Germline V gene data show CDR1 as LNHNV and CDR2 as YYDKDF (reference sequence). Between the trimmed V and J ends, which lost 8 bases and 1 base, there was a span of 14 bases.

The gene calls are TRBV20-1 and TRBJ2-3; 11 bases fit TRBD2. CDR1 is DFQATT, CDR2 SNEGSKA, per germline (reference sequence). Germline trimming cut 3 bases from V and 4 bases from J; bases unmatched to any gene: 6. The CDR3 contains 15 residues. The chain's CDR3 is CSASLAGGPSDTQYF. The CDR3, as DNA: TGCAGTGCTAGTTTAGCGGGGGGGCCTTCAGATACGCAGTATTTT.